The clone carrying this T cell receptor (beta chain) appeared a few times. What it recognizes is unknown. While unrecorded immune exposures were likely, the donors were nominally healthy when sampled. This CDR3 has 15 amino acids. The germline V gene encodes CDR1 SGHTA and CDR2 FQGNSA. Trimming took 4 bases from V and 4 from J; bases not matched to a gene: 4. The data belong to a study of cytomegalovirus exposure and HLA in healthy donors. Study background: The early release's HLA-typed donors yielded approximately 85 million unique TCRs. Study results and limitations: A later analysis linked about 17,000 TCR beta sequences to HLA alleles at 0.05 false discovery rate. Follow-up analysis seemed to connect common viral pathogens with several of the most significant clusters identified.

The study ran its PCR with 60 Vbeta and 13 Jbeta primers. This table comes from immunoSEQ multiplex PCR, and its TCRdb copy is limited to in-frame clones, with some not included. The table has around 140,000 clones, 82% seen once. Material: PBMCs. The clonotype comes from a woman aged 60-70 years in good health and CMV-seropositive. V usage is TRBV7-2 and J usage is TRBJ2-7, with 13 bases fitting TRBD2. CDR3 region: CASSSPGLAGYEQYF. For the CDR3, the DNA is TGTGCCAGCAGCTCCCCGGGACTAGCGGGATACGAGCAGTACTTC.